The 17 T cell receptor beta chains below all came from one sample that was sequenced in a study of Tregs in tolerant kidney transplant recipients (dated by TCRdb to about 2019). The library was built by means of the immunoSEQ multiplex PCR assay. In its TCRdb copy, this immuneACCESS table keeps in-frame sequences only and misses some clones. Where compared with another copy, unresolved V genes explain less than half of these, and the others have no known cause. The sample table lists some 60,000 clones, around 88% of them with a count of one. The ten largest clones take up around 5.5% of the sample. Material for sequencing was CD4+ T cells from blood. These receptors originate from a human donor in good health.

This clone has just one count. The J gene is TRBJ1-2, the V gene TRBV9; D unresolved. Looked up from germline, CDR1 is SGDLS and CDR2 is YYNGEE. Deletions cut 0 bases from V and 5 bases from J, with 14 bases between. This CDR3 region has 15 residues. CDR3 coding DNA: TGTGCCAGCAGCGTAGATAGTGGCCGCTTTTATGGCTACACCTTC. It yields the protein CASSVDSGRFYGYTF.

The chain uses TRBV19 and TRBJ2-4; D remains ambiguous. The germline V gene encodes CDR1 LNHDA and CDR2 SQIVND (reference sequence). This CDR3 has 14 amino acids. Trimming took 8 bases from V and 2 from J, leaving 13 bases between them. CDR3 in DNA: TGTGCCAGTGGACCAGATGGGACCAAAAACATTCAGTACTTC. Encoded protein: CASGPDGTKNIQYF. Filled out from reference TRBV19 and TRBJ2-4, the complete variable domain reads DGGITQSPKYLFRKEGQNVTLSCEQNLNHDAMYWYRQDPGQGLRLIYYSQIVNDFQKGDIAEGYSVSREKKESFPLTVTSAQKNPTAFYLCASGPDGTKNIQYFGAGTRLSVL.

This clone was observed a handful of times. This chain joins TRBV14 and TRBJ2-1; 8 bases match TRBD1. This CDR3 contains 12 residues. The trim removed 8 bases at V and 9 bases at J, leaving 6 bases unmatched. Germline loops: CDR1 SGHDN, CDR2 FVKESK. The CDR3 DNA follows: TGTGCCAGCGGAGGCAGGGGGCGTGAGCAGTTCTTC. Protein: CASGGRGREQFF.

The rearrangement links TRBV5-1 to TRBJ1-3, with 12 bases lining up with TRBD1. With V trimmed by 4 bases and J by 0 bases, 17 bases remained unmatched. Germline values: CDR1 SGHRS, CDR2 YFSETQ. This CDR3 has 21 amino acids. For the CDR3, the DNA is TGCGCCAGCAGCCGTTCGCCGGGACAGGGGGCCGGTGGGCTCTCTGGAAACACCATATATTTT. This sequence encodes CASSRSPGQGAGGLSGNTIYF.

CDR3 bases: TGTGCCAGCAGTGACTCGACAGGGGGCGCAGATACGCAGTATTTT. It is translated as CASSDSTGGADTQYF. This chain links TRBV6-4 with TRBJ2-3; TRBD1 agrees at 10 bases. V gave up 0 bases and J gave up 4 bases; unmatched junction bases: 1. Germline CDR1 and CDR2: MRHNA and SNTAGT. The CDR3 extends over 15 amino acids.

This chain connects TRBV19 to TRBJ1-1; 7 bases are shared with TRBD1. V lost 5 bases and J lost 14; bases outside the gene matches: 20. Looked up from germline, CDR1 is LNHDA and CDR2 is SQIVND (reference sequence). CDR3 size: 15 residues. The DNA for the CDR3 is TGTGCCAGTAGTTATAACAGGGGAAGTGCGGGTGAAGGGTTCTTT. Translated: CASSYNRGSAGEGFF.

In its sample, this clone was seen many times. The chain is built from TRBV7-8 and TRBJ2-7, with 7 bases that match TRBD2. The germline V gene encodes CDR1 SGHVS and CDR2 FQNEAQ. Germline trimming cut 7 bases from V and 1 base from J; bases unmatched to any gene: 16. The CDR3 runs 17 residues. The CDR3 protein is CASTPLTLAASSYEQYF. Here the CDR3 DNA reads TGTGCCAGCACCCCTTTGACGCTAGCGGCCTCTTCCTACGAGCAGTACTTC.

J is TRBJ2-7 and V is TRBV6-5; 10 bases align to TRBD1. V gave up 0 bases and J gave up 6 bases; unmatched junction bases: 5. Germline CDR1 MNHEY, CDR2 SVGAGI. CDR3 size: 15 residues. CDR3 sequence reads: CASSYSGQGKVEQYF. CDR3 sequence (DNA): TGTGCCAGCAGTTACTCGGGACAGGGGAAAGTCGAGCAGTACTTC.

This CDR3 reads CASRRTGRKNTEAFF. As DNA, the CDR3 is TGTGCCAGCAGACGTACAGGGAGAAAGAACACTGAAGCTTTCTTT. This chain joins TRBV6-5 and TRBJ1-1; tentative D call: TRBD1 (6 bases). Germline V CDR1 and CDR2: MNHEY, SVGAGI. The V and J ends lost 6 bases and 1 base respectively, with 15 bases between them. The CDR3 consists of 15 residues.

The J gene is TRBJ2-2, the V gene TRBV6-5; D might be TRBD1 (6 bases). Trimming took 7 bases from V and 2 from J, leaving 11 bases between them. The CDR3 is 14 residues long. Germline V gives CDR1 MNHEY, CDR2 SVGAGI. The CDR3: CASTGTQNTGELFF. The CDR3 DNA is TGTGCCAGCACCGGGACACAAAACACCGGGGAGCTGTTTTTT.

The chain recombines TRBV5-1 with TRBJ2-1, with D possibly matching TRBD2 (6 bases). CDR1 SGHRS and CDR2 YFSETQ come from the germline V gene. This CDR3 comprises 13 residues. V was trimmed by 7 bases and J by 7 bases, leaving 15 bases between them. In nucleotides, the CDR3 is TGCGCCAGCTGGGATAGCGGTCCGAATGAGCAGTTCTTC. Translating it yields CASWDSGPNEQFF.

The V gene is TRBV29-1, the J gene TRBJ2-7; perhaps TRBD1 as D (6 bases). Trimming left V 6 bases short and J 3 bases short, with 12 bases between. CDR1 and CDR2 from the germline V gene are SQVTM and ANQGSEA. CDR3 size: 12 residues. CDR3 residues: CSVGRDNYEQYF. The CDR3 DNA follows: TGCAGCGTCGGCCGGGACAACTACGAGCAGTACTTC.

The chain is built from TRBV13 and TRBJ1-3; D not certain. The CDR3 sequence is 13 residues long. V lost 3 bases and J 7 bases, leaving 10 bases between the germline ends. Germline V gives CDR1 PRHDT, CDR2 FYEKMQ (reference sequence). The CDR3 here is CASSFAHGNTIYF. DNA for the CDR3: TGTGCCAGCAGCTTCGCCCATGGGAACACCATATATTTT.

V and J are TRBV18 and TRBJ2-2; D is unresolved. The V end lost 3 bases, the J end lost 1 base, and 9 bases lay between the germline ends. CDR1 is KGHSH and CDR2 is LQKENI in the germline V gene. CDR3 length equals 15 residues. The CDR3 nucleotides read TGTGCCAGCTCACCCGAAACTTTGAACACCGGGGAGCTGTTTTTT. It specifies CASSPETLNTGELFF. The entire variable domain, with the rest obtained from reference TRBV18 and TRBJ2-2, is as follows: NAGVMQNPRHLVRRRGQEARLRCSPMKGHSHVYWYRQLPEEGLKFMVYLQKENIIDESGMPKERFSAEFPKEGPSILRIQQVVRGDSAAYFCASSPETLNTGELFFGEGSRLTVL.

The rearrangement uses TRBV5-1 and TRBJ2-1, with 7 bases lining up with TRBD2. The J segment lost 9 bases and the V segment lost 4 bases, leaving 1 base of the junction unmatched. CDR1 is SGHRS, CDR2 YFSETQ, per germline. The CDR3 extends over 11 amino acids. CDR3 in amino acids: CASSPGGEQFF. The DNA of the CDR3 is TGCGCCAGCAGCCCGGGGGGTGAGCAGTTCTTC.

The rearrangement links TRBV7-2 to TRBJ2-1; 11 bases match TRBD2. This CDR3 comprises 18 residues. Unmatched junction bases numbered 13, after V lost 5 bases and J lost 4 bases. The germline V gene encodes CDR1 SGHTA and CDR2 FQGNSA. CDR3 bases: TGTGCCAGCAGCGAAGGCCCCACTAGCGGGGGTCTTTACAATGAGCAGTTCTTC. Protein sequence: CASSEGPTSGGLYNEQFF.

V is TRBV25-1 and J is TRBJ2-1; 10 bases match TRBD2. The junction had 8 bases not matched to a gene; V was cut back by 3 bases and J by 12 bases. Germline CDR1 MGHDK, CDR2 SYGVNS. The CDR3 covers 14 residues. The CDR3 region has the DNA TGTGCCAGCAGTGAGCCTAGCGGGGGCCTAGGGCAGTTCTTC. Protein sequence: CASSEPSGGLGQFF.